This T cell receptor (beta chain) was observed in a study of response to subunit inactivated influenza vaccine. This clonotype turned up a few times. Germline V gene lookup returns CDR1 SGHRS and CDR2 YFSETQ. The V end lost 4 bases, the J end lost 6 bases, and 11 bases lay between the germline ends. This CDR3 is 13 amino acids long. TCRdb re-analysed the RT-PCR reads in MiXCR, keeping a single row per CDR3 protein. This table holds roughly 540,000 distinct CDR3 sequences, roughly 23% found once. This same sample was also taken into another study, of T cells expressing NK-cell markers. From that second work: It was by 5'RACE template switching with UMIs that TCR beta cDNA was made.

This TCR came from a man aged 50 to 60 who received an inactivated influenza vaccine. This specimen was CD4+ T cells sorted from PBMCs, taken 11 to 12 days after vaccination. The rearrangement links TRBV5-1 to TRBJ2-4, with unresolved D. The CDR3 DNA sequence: TGCGCCAGCAGCCCGGAAGGCGGAAACATTCAGTACTTC. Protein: CASSPEGGNIQYF.